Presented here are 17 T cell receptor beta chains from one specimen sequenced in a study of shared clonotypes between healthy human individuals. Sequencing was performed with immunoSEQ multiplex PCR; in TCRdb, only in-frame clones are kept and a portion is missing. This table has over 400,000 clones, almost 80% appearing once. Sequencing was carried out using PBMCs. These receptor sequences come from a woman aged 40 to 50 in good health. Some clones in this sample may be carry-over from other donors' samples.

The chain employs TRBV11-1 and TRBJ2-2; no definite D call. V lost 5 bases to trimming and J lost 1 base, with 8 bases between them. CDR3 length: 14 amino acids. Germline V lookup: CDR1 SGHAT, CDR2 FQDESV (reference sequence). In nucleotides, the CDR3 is TGTGCCAGCAGCCCTACGGTGAACACCGGGGAGCTGTTTTTT. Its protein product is CASSPTVNTGELFF.

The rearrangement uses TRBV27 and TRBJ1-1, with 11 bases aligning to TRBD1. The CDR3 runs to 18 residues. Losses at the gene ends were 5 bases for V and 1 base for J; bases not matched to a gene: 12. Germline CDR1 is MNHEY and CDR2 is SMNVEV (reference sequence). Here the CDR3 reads CASSPPLRDRGGNTEAFF. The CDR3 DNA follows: TGTGCCAGCAGTCCACCCTTAAGGGACAGGGGGGGGAACACTGAAGCTTTCTTT.

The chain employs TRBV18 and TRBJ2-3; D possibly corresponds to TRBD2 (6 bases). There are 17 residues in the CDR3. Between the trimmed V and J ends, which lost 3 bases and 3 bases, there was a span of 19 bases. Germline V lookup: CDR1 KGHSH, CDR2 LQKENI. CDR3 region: CASSPRGRNIQTDTQYF. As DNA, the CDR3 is TGTGCCAGCTCACCTCGGGGGAGAAATATTCAAACAGATACGCAGTATTTT.

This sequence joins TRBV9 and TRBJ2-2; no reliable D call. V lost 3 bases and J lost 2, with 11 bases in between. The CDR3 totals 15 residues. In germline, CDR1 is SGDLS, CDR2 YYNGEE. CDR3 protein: CASSAEMLNTGELFF. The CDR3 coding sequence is TGTGCCAGCAGCGCCGAGATGCTAAACACCGGGGAGCTGTTTTTT. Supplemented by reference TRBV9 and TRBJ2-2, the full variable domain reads DSGVTQTPKHLITATGQRVTLRCSPRSGDLSVYWYQQSLDQGLQFLIQYYNGEERAKGNILERFSAQQFPDLHSELNLSSLELGDSALYFCASSAEMLNTGELFFGEGSRLTVL.

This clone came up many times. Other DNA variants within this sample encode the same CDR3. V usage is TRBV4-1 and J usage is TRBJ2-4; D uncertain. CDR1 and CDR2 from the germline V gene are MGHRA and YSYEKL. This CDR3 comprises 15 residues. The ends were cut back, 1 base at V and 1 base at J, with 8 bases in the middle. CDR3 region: CASSQGLVAKNIQYF. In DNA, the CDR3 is TGCGCCAGCAGCCAAGGCCTCGTGGCCAAAAACATTCAGTACTTC.

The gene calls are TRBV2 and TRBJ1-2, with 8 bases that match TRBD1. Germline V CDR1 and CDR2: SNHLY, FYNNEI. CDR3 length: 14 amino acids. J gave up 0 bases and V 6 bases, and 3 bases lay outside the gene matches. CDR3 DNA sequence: TGTGCCAGCAGGAAACAGGGGGCTAACTATGGCTACACCTTC. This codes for CASRKQGANYGYTF.

CDR3 in DNA: TGTGCCAGCAGTTTACGGACTAGCGGGAGTTATACGCAGTATTTT. This codes for CASSLRTSGSYTQYF. This chain connects TRBV27 to TRBJ2-3; TRBD2 matches at 13 bases. CDR1 is MNHEY, CDR2 SMNVEV, per germline (reference sequence). This CDR3 spans 15 amino acids. V shed 2 bases and J 7 bases; nucleotides not matched to a gene: 3.

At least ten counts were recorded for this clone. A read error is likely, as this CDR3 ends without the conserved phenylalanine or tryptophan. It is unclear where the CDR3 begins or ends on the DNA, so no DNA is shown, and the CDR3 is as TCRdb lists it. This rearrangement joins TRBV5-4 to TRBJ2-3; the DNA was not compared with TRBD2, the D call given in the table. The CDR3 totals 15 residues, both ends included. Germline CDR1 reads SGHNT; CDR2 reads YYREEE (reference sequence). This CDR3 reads CASSSPETLATGGDL.

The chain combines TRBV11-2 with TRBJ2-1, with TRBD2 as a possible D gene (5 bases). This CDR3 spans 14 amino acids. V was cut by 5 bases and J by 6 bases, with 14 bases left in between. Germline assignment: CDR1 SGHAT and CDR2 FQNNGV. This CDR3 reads CASSPDFLLNEQFF. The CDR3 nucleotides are TGTGCCAGCAGCCCGGACTTCCTGCTCAATGAGCAGTTCTTC.

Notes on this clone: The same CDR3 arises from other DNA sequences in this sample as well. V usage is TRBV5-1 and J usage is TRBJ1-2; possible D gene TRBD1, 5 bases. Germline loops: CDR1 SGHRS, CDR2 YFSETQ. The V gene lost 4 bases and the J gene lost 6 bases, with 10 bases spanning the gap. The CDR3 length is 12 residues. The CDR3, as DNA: TGCGCCAGCAGCCCGCAGGGAGATGGCTACACCTTC. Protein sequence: CASSPQGDGYTF.

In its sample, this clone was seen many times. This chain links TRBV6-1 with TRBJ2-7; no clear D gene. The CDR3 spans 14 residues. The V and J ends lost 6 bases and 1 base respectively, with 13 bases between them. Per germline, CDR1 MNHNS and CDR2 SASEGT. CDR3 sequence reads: CASRIVDGSYEQYF. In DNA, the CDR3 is TGTGCCAGCAGGATAGTGGACGGGTCCTACGAGCAGTACTTC.

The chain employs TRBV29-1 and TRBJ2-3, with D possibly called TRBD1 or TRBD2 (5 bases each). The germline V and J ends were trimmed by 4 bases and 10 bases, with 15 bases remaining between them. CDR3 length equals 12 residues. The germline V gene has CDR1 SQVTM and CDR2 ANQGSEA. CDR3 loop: CSVARGTPPQYF. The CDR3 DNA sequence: TGCAGCGTTGCCCGTGGGACCCCTCCGCAGTATTTT.

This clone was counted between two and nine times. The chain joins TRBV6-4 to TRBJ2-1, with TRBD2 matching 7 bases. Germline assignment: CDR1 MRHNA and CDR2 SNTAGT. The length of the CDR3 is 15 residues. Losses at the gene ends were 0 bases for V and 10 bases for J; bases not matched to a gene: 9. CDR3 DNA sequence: TGTGCCAGCAGTGACTCGTGGGGCGGGGGTGAAGAGCAGTTCTTC. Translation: CASSDSWGGGEEQFF.

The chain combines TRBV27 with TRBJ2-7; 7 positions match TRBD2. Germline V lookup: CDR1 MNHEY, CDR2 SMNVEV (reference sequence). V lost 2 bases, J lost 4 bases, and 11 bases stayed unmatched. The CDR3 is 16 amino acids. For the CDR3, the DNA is TGTGCCAGCAGTTTAAGGGCGGGAGCCCCCTCTTACGAGCAGTACTTC. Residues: CASSLRAGAPSYEQYF.

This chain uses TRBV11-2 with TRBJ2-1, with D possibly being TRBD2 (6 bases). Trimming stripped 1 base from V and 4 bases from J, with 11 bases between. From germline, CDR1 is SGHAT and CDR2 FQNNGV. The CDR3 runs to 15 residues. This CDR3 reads CASSLVLAAYNEQFF. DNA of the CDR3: TGTGCCAGCAGCTTAGTACTAGCCGCTTACAATGAGCAGTTCTTC.

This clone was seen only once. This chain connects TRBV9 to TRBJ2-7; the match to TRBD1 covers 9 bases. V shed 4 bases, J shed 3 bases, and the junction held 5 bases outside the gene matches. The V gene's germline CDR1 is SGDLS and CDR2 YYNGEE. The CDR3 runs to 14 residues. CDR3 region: CASSSGTGIYEQYF. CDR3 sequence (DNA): TGTGCCAGCAGCTCCGGGACAGGGATCTACGAGCAGTACTTC.

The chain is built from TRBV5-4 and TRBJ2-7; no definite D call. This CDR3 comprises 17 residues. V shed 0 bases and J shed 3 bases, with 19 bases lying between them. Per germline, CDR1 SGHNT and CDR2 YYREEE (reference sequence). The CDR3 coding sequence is TGTGCCAGCAGCTTGGCCGCTCGAGGAGAGATGGGCTACGAGCAGTACTTC. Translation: CASSLAARGEMGYEQYF.